Sequencing of this TCR beta chain was carried out in a study of T cell changes during pregnancy in multiple sclerosis. The CDR3 is made up of 14 amino acids. V shed 3 bases and J 2 bases; nucleotides not matched to a gene: 3. Germline V CDR1 and CDR2: LNHDA, SQIVND (reference sequence). Only in-frame clones appear in the TCRdb table, and some are missing; sequencing was by immunoSEQ multiplex PCR. The sample contains 30,000 to 40,000 clones, about 91% of which appear only once. The receptor's source is a female donor in good health, enrolled as a control in a pregnancy study. The genes are TRBV19 and TRBJ1-1; 7 nucleotides line up with TRBD1. The input for sequencing was CD4+ T cells from peripheral blood mononuclear cells, taken in the third trimester of pregnancy. CDR3 protein: CASSMGQTNTEAFF. Written as DNA, the CDR3 is TGTGCCAGTAGTATGGGACAGACAAACACTGAAGCTTTCTTT.